The T cell receptor beta chain described here comes from a study of blood T cell repertoires in COVID-19. Study overall: There were acute and convalescent COVID-19 samples, and they came from the United States, Italy and Spain.

TCRdb keeps only in-frame clones here, not all; method: immunoSEQ multiplex PCR. The sample holds 100,000 to 150,000 clones, around 85% seen once. Worth noting for this clone: Different DNA sequences within this sample yield the same CDR3.

This receptor was identified in a man under 40 with COVID-19, enrolled during active disease. Sequencing was carried out using peripheral blood.

CDR3 coding DNA: TGTGCCAGCAGCCAAGATTTGGGGCAAACTAACTATGGCTACACCTTC. Protein product: CASSQDLGQTNYGYTF. The chain employs TRBV4-2 and TRBJ1-2, with D maybe TRBD1 (5 bases). CDR3 length: 16 amino acids. Germline CDR1 LGHNA, CDR2 YNFKEQ. V shed 0 bases and J shed 0 bases, with 11 bases lying between them.